This T cell receptor beta chain was identified during a study of blood T cell repertoires in COVID-19. Study context: Sample material is recorded as cDNA or gDNA derived from T cells, B-cell-depleted T cells, or PBMCs.

The germline V gene encodes CDR1 GTSNPN and CDR2 SVGIG (reference sequence). V gave up 3 bases and J gave up 5 bases, with 13 bases separating them. This CDR3 has 14 residues. Original analysis: The authors estimated nucleated cell counts from reference gene primer amplification. Sequencing was performed with immunoSEQ multiplex PCR; in TCRdb, only in-frame clones are kept and a portion is missing. That table supplies the V and J calls and clone size; D and trimming were determined from the DNA. This sample has some 42,000 clones, with approximately 91% found just once. This receptor was obtained from a human donor in a cohort sampled during active COVID-19. The chain is built from TRBV30 and TRBJ2-2; TRBD2 might be the D (6 bases). Material for sequencing was peripheral blood. The CDR3 nucleotides are TGTGCCTGGAGAGGGGCGGCGGGGACCGGGGAGCTGTTTTTT. As protein: CAWRGAAGTGELFF. Variable domain in full (rest from reference TRBV30 and TRBJ2-2): SQTIHQWPATLVQPVGSPLSLECTVEGTSNPNLYWYRQAAGRGLQLLFYSVGIGQISSEVPQNLSASRPQDRQFILSSKKLLLSDSGFYLCAWRGAAGTGELFFGEGSRLTVL.